This TCR beta chain was found in a study of shared clonotypes between healthy human individuals. Study observations and caveats: Rarefaction exposed incomplete sorted-subset sequencing despite large depth.

Each subset's genomic DNA was split evenly across several immunoSEQ plates. Clones were sequenced by immunoSEQ multiplex PCR, and TCRdb holds only the in-frame ones, with some missing. Here the sample spans 500,000 to 550,000 clones, about 96% being singletons. The germline V gene encodes CDR1 SNHLY and CDR2 FYNNEI. V was trimmed by 2 bases and J by 1 base, leaving 11 bases between them. CDR3 length: 15 residues. Note on this clone: Its matching antigen is unknown.

All the donors were Caucasian adults who lived in Nashville, Tennessee. This clonotype was sampled from a woman aged 25 to 45 in good health. The source material was naive CD4+ T cells sorted from blood. As for subset: CD45RA+ positively selected. This chain uses TRBV2 with TRBJ1-1; D is perhaps TRBD1 (6 bases). The CDR3 sequence: CASSELSGENTEAFF. In DNA, the CDR3 is TGTGCCAGCAGTGAATTGTCAGGGGAGAACACTGAAGCTTTCTTT.